The 5 T cell receptor beta chains presented below share a single source sample, sequenced in a study of T cell responses to AZD1222 COVID-19 vaccine. Profiling relied on immunoSEQ multiplex PCR, and the TCRdb table lists in-frame clones only, not all of them. The sample has some 130,000 clones; about 93% are singletons. This specimen consisted of peripheral blood, obtained 28 days after the second AZD1222 dose. These receptors all stem from an adult who received the AZD1222 COVID-19 vaccine.

The chain employs TRBV27 and TRBJ1-2, with 7 bases matching TRBD1. Germline trimming cut 5 bases from V and 8 bases from J; bases unmatched to any gene: 11. The CDR3 is 14 amino acids. Per the germline V gene, CDR1 is MNHEY and CDR2 is SMNVEV (reference sequence). The CDR3 here is CASSPNDREGGYTF. The CDR3 coding sequence is TGTGCCAGCAGTCCCAATGACAGGGAAGGGGGCTACACCTTC.

This clone was seen just once. CDR3 DNA: TGCGCCAGCAGCTCTCGGGACGCTCGAATAGGGAAAAACTATGGCTACACCTTC. It is translated as CASSSRDARIGKNYGYTF. The gene calls are TRBV5-1 and TRBJ1-2, with D possibly being TRBD1 (5 bases). Between the trimmed V and J ends, which lost 3 bases and 2 bases, there was a span of 23 bases. Per germline, CDR1 SGHRS and CDR2 YFSETQ. The CDR3 has 18 amino acids. Based on the CDR3 plus reference TRBV5-1 and TRBJ1-2, the full variable domain is KAGVTQTPRYLIKTRGQQVTLSCSPISGHRSVSWYQQTPGQGLQFLFEYFSETQRNKGNFPGRFSGRQFSNSRSEMNVSTLELGDSALYLCASSSRDARIGKNYGYTFGSGTRLTVV.

The chain is built from TRBV27 and TRBJ1-6; 9 positions match TRBD1. CDR1 and CDR2 from the germline V gene are MNHEY and SMNVEV (reference sequence). Germline trimming cut 3 bases from V and 10 bases from J; bases unmatched to any gene: 4. The CDR3 contains 14 residues. The CDR3 spells CASSLRQGGSPLHF. The DNA of the CDR3 is TGTGCCAGCAGTTTGCGACAGGGGGGATCACCCCTCCACTTT.

The V gene is TRBV2, the J gene TRBJ2-2; no clear D. This CDR3 is built from 13 residues. Germline CDR1 is SNHLY and CDR2 is FYNNEI. Trimming removed 5 bases at V and 4 bases at J, with 8 bases between. CDR3 sequence: CASSRQTTGELFF. The CDR3 DNA reads TGTGCCAGCAGTCGGCAGACCACCGGGGAGCTGTTTTTT.

The V gene is TRBV12-3 or TRBV12-4, the J gene TRBJ1-5, with D possibly matching TRBD1 (6 bases). This CDR3 region has 13 residues. The V gene lost 6 bases and the J gene lost 2 bases, with 8 bases spanning the gap. CDR3 residues: CASRTGRNQPQHF. In DNA form, the CDR3 reads TGTGCCAGCAGGACAGGTCGCAATCAGCCCCAGCATTTT.